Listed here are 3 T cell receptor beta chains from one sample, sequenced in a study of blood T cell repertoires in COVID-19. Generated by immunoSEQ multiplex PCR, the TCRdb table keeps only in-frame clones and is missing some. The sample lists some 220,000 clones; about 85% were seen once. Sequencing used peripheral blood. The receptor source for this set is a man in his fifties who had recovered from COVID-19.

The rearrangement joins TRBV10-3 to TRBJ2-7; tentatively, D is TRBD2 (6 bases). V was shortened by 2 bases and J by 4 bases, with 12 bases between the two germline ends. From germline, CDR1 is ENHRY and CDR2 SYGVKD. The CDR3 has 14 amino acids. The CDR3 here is CAISEGRGNYEQYF. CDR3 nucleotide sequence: TGTGCCATCAGTGAGGGGCGGGGCAATTACGAGCAGTACTTC.

The CDR3 DNA is TGTGCCAGCAGCGTGAGAGCGAGCACAGATACGCAGTATTTT. This translates into CASSVRASTDTQYF. This sequence joins TRBV7-2 and TRBJ2-3; D is unresolved. Looked up from germline, CDR1 is SGHTA and CDR2 is FQGNSA. V lost 5 bases to trimming and J lost 0 bases, with 9 bases between them. The CDR3 totals 14 residues. Together with reference TRBV7-2 and TRBJ2-3, the CDR3 gives the full variable domain: GAGVSQSPSNKVTEKGKDVELRCDPISGHTALYWYRQSLGQGLEFLIYFQGNSAPDKSGLPSDRFSAERTGGSVSTLTIQRTQQEDSAVYLCASSVRASTDTQYFGPGTRLTVL.

CDR3 DNA sequence: TGTGCCAGCTCACCAACAACAGGGGGAGAGACCCAGTACTTC. The encoded protein is CASSPTTGGETQYF. This chain uses TRBV18 with TRBJ2-5; 8 bases are shared with TRBD1. The germline V gene has CDR1 KGHSH and CDR2 LQKENI. The CDR3 is made up of 14 amino acids. The junction had 3 bases not matched to a gene; V was cut back by 2 bases and J by 4 bases.